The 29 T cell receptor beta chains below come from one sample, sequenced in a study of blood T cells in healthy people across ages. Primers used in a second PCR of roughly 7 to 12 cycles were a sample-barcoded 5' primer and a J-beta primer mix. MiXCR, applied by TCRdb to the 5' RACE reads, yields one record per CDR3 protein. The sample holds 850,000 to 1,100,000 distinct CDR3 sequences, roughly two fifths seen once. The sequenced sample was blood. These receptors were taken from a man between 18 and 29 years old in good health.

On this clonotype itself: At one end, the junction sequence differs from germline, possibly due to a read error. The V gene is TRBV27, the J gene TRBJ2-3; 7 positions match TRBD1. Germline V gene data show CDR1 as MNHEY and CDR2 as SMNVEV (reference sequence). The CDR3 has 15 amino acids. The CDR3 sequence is CASSLWDSAIDTRYF. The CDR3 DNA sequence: TGTGCCAGCAGTTTGTGGGACAGTGCTATTGATACGCGGTATTTT.

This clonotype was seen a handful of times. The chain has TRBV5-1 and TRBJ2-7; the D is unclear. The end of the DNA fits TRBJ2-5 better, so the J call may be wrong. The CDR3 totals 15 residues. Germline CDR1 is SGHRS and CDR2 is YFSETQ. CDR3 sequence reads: CASRPLPDRAGTQYF. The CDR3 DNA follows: TGCGCCAGCAGGCCCCTGCCAGACCGCGCCGGGACCCAGTACTTC.

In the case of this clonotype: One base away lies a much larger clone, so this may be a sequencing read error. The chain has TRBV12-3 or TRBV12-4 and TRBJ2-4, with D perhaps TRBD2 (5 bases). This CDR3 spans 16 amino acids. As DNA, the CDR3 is TGTGCCGGCAGTCAAGCGATAGGGAGAGGCAAAAACATTCAGTACTTC. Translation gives CAGSQAIGRGKNIQYF.

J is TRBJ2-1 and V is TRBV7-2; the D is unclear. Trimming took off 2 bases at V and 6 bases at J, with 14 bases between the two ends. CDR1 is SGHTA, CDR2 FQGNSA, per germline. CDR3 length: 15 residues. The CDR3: CASSLNFDGLNEQFF. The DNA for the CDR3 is TGTGCCAGCAGCTTAAACTTTGACGGTCTCAATGAGCAGTTCTTC.

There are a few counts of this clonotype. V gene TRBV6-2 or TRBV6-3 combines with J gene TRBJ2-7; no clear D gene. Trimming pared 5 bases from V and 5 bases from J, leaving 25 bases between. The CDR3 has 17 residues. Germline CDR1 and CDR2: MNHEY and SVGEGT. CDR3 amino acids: CASSHYPGRQSRHEQYF. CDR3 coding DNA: TGTGCCAGCAGTCACTACCCAGGTCGCCAGTCGAGACACGAGCAGTACTTC.

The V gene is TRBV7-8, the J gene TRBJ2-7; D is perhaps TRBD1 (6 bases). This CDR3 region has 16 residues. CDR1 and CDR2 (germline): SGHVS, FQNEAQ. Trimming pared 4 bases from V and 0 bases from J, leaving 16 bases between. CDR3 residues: CASSSNREFASYEQYF. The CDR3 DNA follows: TGTGCCAGCAGCTCTAACAGGGAATTCGCCTCCTACGAGCAGTACTTC.

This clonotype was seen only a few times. For the CDR3, the DNA is TGTGCCAGCAGAGACGTCGGCTATGGCTACACCTTC. Its translation is CASRDVGYGYTF. The chain recombines TRBV25-1 with TRBJ1-2; D call uncertain. This CDR3 spans 12 amino acids. Germline V gene sequence: CDR1 MGHDK, CDR2 SYGVNS. Trimming shortened V by 6 bases and J by 4 bases, and 9 bases separated the two germline ends.

This CDR3 is CSARPGQGFYEQYF. CDR3 in DNA: TGCAGTGCTAGACCGGGACAGGGATTCTACGAGCAGTACTTC. The chain uses TRBV20-1 and TRBJ2-7, with 9 positions matching TRBD1. Unmatched junction bases numbered 5, after V lost 2 bases and J lost 3 bases. The CDR3 runs 14 residues. Germline V gives CDR1 DFQATT, CDR2 SNEGSKA (reference sequence).

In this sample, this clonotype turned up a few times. The CDR3 loop reads CASTLTGPNQPQHF. The CDR3, as DNA: TGTGCCAGCACCTTAACGGGGCCCAATCAGCCCCAGCATTTT. The rearrangement uses TRBV12-3 or TRBV12-4 and TRBJ1-5; perhaps TRBD1 as D (5 bases). Trimming cost V 7 bases and J 3 bases, with 13 bases left between them. The CDR3 totals 14 residues.

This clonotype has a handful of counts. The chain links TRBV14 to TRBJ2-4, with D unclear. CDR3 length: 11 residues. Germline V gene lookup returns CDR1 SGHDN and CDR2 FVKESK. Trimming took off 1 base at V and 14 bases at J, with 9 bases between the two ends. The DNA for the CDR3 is TGTGCCAGCAGCCAAGTCGGTGCGGAGTACTTC. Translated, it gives CASSQVGAEYF.

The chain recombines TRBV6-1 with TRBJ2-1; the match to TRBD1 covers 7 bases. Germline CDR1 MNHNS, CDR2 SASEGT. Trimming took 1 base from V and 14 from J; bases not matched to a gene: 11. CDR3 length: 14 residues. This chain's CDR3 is CASSEDFRAGGEFF. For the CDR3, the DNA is TGTGCCAGCAGTGAAGACTTTAGAGCAGGGGGAGAGTTCTTC.

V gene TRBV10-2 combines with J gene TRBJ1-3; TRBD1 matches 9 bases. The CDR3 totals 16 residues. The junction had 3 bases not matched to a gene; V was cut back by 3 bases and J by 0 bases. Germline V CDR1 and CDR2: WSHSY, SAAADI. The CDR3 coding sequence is TGCGCCAGCAGTGAAGGACAGGGGTACTCTGGAAACACCATATATTTT. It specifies CASSEGQGYSGNTIYF.

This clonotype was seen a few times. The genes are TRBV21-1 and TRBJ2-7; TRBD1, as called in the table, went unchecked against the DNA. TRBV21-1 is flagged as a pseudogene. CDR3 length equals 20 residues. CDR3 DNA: TGTGCCAGCAGCAAACTTCTCGACAGGGGGCCATCGCCTTTCTCCTACGAGCAGTACTTC. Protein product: CASSKLLDRGPSPFSYEQYF.

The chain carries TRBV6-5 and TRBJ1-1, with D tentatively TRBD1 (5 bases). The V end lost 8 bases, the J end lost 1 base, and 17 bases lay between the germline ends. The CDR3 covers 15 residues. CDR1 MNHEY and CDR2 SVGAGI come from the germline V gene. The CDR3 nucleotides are TGTGCCAGCCTGTCCCCCCTTGGGACGAACACTGAAGCTTTCTTT. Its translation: CASLSPLGTNTEAFF.

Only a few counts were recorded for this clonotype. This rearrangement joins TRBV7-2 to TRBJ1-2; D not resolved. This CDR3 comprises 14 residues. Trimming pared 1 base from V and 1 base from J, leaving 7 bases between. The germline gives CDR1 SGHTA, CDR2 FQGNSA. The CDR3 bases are TGTGCCAGCAGCTTAGGGCCGGATAACTATGGCTACACCTTC. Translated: CASSLGPDNYGYTF.

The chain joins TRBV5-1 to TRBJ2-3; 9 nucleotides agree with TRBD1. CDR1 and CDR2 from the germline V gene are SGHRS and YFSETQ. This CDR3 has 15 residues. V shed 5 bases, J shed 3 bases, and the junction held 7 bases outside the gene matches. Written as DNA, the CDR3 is TGCGCCAGCAGGCCTTCCGGGACAGGGACAGATACGCAGTATTTT. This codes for CASRPSGTGTDTQYF.

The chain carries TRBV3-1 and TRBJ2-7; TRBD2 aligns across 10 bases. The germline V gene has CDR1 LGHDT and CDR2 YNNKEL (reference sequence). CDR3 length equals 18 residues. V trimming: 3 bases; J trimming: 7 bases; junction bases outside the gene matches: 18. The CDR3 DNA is TGTGCCAGCAGCCATCCCCACCCACTAGCGGGGATCTACAATGAGCAGTACTTC. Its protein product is CASSHPHPLAGIYNEQYF.

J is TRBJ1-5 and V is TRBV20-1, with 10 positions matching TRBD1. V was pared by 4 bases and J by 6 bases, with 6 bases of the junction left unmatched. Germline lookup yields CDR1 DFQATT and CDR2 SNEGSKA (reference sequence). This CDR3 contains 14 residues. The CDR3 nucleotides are TGCAGTGCTACCCCGGGACAGGGGAGTCAGCCCCAGCATTTT. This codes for CSATPGQGSQPQHF.

CDR3 amino acids: CASSYGLLAEYQETQYF. The CDR3 DNA reads as TGTGCCAGCAGTTACGGGTTGCTAGCGGAGTATCAAGAGACCCAGTACTTC. This chain uses TRBV6-6 with TRBJ2-5, with 7 bases matching TRBD2. This CDR3 spans 17 amino acids. V shed 2 bases, J shed 2 bases, and the junction held 11 bases outside the gene matches. Germline-derived CDR1 and CDR2 are MNHNY and SVGAGI (reference sequence).

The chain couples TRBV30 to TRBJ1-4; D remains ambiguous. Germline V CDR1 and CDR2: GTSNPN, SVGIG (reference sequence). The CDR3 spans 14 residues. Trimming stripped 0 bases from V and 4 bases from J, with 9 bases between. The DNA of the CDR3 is TGTGCCTGGAGTGTGCGGACTCGTAATGAAAAACTGTTTTTT. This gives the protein CAWSVRTRNEKLFF.

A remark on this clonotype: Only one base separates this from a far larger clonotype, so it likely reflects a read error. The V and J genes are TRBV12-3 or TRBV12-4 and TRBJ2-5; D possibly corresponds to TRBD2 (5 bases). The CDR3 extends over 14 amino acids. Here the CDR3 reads CASSLAGSSYERYF. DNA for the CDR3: TGTGCCAGCAGTCTAGCAGGTTCCTCCTACGAGCGGTACTTC.

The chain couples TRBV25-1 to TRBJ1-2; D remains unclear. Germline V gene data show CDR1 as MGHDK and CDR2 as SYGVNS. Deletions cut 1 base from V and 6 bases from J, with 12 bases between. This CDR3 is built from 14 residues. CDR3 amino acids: CASSESAGLNGYTF. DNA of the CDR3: TGTGCCAGCAGTGAATCCGCGGGCCTGAATGGCTACACCTTC.

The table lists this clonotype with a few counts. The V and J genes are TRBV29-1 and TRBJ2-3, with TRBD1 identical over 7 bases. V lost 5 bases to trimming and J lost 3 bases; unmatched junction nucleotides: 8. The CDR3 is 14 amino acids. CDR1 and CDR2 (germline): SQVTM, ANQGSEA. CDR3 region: CSVRQGMGTDTQYF. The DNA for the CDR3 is TGCAGCGTTAGACAGGGTATGGGGACAGATACGCAGTATTTT.

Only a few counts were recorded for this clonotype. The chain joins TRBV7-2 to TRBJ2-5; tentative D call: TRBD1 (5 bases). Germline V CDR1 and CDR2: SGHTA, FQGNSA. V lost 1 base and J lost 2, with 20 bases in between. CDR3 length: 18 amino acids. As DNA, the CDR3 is TGTGCCAGCAGCTTAGTACCTAGGGGCTTGTTTAGACAAGAGACCCAGTACTTC. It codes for CASSLVPRGLFRQETQYF.

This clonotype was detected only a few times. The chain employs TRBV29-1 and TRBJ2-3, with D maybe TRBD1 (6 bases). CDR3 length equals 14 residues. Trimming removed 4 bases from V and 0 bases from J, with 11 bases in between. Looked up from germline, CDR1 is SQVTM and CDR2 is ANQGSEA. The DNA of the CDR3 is TGCAGCGTTGGCCAGGGGTTAAGCACAGATACGCAGTATTTT. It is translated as CSVGQGLSTDTQYF.

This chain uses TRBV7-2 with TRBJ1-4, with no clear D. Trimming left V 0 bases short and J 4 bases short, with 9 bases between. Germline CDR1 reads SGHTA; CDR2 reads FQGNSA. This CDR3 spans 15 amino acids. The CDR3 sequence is CASSLAGGGNEKLFF. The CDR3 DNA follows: TGTGCCAGCAGCTTAGCTGGTGGTGGTAATGAAAAACTGTTTTTT.

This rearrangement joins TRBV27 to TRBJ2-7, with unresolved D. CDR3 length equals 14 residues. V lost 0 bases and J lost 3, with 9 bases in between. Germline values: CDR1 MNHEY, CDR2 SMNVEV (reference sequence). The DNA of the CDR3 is TGTGCCAGCAGTTTATCCGTGCTCAGCTACGAGCAGTACTTC. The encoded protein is CASSLSVLSYEQYF.

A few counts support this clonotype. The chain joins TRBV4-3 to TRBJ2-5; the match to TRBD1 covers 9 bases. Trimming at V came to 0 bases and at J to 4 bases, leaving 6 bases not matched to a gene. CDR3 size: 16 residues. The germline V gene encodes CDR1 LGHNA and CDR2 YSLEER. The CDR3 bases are TGCGCCAGCAGCCAAGATCACAGGGGGCAAGGAGAGACCCAGTACTTC. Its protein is CASSQDHRGQGETQYF.

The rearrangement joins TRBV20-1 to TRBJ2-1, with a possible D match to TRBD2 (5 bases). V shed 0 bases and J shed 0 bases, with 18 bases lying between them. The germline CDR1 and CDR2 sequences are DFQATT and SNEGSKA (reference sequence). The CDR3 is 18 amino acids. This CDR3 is CSARDIGTRKSSYNEQFF. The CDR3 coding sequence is TGCAGTGCTAGAGACATCGGCACTAGGAAAAGCTCCTACAATGAGCAGTTCTTC.